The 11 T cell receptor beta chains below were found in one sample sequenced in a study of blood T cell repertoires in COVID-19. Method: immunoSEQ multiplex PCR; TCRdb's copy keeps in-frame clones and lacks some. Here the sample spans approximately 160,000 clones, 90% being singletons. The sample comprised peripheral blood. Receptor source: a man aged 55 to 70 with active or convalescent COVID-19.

The CDR3 region has the DNA TGTGCCAGCAGCCGAAGCGGGGGAGTCACAGATACGCAGTATTTT. Its protein is CASSRSGGVTDTQYF. The chain has TRBV3-1 (or the pseudogene TRBV3-2) and TRBJ2-3; TRBD2 agrees at 8 bases. The CDR3 is 15 amino acids. V lost 4 bases, J lost 2 bases, and 5 bases stayed unmatched. The germline CDR1 and CDR2 sequences are LGHDT and YNNKEL (reference sequence).

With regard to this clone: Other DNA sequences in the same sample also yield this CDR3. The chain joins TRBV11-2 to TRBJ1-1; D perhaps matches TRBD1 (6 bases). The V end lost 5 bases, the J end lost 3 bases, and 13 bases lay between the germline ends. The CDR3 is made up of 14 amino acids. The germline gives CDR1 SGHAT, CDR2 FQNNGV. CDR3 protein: CASSPRGRHTEAFF. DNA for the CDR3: TGTGCCAGCAGCCCGAGGGGGAGACACACTGAAGCTTTCTTT. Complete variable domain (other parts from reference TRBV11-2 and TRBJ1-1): EAGVAQSPRYKIIEKRQSVAFWCNPISGHATLYWYQQILGQGPKLLIQFQNNGVVDDSQLPKDRFSAERLKGVDSTLKIQPAKLEDSAVYLCASSPRGRHTEAFFGQGTRLTVV.

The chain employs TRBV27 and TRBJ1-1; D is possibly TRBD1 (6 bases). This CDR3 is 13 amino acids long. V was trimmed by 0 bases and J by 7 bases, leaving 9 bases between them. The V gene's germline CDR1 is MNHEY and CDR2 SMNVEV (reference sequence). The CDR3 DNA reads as TGTGCCAGCAGTTTATCATGGGGACATGAAGCTTTCTTT. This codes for CASSLSWGHEAFF.

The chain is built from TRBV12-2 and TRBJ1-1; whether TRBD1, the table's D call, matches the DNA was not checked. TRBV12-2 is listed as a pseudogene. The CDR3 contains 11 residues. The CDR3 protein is CASRLEQGAFF. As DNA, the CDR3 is TGTGCAAGTCGCTTGGAACAGGGGGCTTTCTTT.

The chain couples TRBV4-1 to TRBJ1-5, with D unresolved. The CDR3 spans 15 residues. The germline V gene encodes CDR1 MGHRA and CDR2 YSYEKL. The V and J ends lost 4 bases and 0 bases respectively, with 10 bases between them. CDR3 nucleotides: TGCGCCAGCAGCCTTCAGGCCGATAGCAATCAGCCCCAGCATTTT. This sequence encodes CASSLQADSNQPQHF.

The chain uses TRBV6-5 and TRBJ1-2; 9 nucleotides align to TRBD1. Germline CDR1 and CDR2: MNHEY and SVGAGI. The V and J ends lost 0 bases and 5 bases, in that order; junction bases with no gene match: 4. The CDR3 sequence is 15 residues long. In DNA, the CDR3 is TGTGCCAGCAGTTACTCGACAGGGGGGGAATATGGCTACACCTTC. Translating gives CASSYSTGGEYGYTF.

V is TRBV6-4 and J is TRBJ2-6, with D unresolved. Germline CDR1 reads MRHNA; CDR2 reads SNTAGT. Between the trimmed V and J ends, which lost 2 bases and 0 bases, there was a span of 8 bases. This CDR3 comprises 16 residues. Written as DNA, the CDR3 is TGTGCCAGCAGTGACCAAGGCGGCTCTGGGGCCAACGTCCTGACTTTC. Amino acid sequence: CASSDQGGSGANVLTF.

The CDR3 coding sequence is TGTGCCAGCAGCCCCCGACAGGGGGGGCTGGCCGGGGAGCTGTTTTTT. Amino acid sequence: CASSPRQGGLAGELFF. This chain links TRBV7-9 with TRBJ2-2, with 9 positions matching TRBD1. Germline V CDR1 and CDR2: SEHNR, FQNEAQ (reference sequence). The CDR3 sequence is 16 residues long. V was pared by 5 bases and J by 6 bases, with 10 bases of the junction left unmatched.

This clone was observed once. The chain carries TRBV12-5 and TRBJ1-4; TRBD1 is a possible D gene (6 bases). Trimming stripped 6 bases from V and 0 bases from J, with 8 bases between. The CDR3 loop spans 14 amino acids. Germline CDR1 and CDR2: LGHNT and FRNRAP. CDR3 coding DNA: TGTGCTAGTGGCCCAGGGGCAACTAATGAAAAACTGTTTTTT. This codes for CASGPGATNEKLFF.

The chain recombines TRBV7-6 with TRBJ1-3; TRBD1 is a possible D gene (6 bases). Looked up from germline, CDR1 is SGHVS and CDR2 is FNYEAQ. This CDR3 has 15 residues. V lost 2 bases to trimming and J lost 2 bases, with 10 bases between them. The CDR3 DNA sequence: TGTGCCAGCAGCTTAACGGGGACAACTGGAAACACCATATATTTT. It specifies CASSLTGTTGNTIYF.

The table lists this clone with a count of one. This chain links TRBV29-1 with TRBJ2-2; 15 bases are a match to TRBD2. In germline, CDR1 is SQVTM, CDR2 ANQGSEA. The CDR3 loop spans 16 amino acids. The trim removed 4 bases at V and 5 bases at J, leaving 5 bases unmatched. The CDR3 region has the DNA TGCAGCGTTGCCCGGACTAGCGGGGGGGGTACCGGGGAGCTGTTTTTT. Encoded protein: CSVARTSGGGTGELFF.